Listed below are T cell receptor beta chains from one sample, sequenced in a study of post-analysis software for immune sequencing data. TCRdb re-called the PCR reads with MiXCR, one entry per CDR3 protein. The table records about 820,000 distinct CDR3 sequences, about 50% of them present only once. Sequenced material: blood. These receptors all come from a girl aged 10 to 17 with multiple sclerosis. Both conserved end residues are part of each CDR3. Fields, in order: J gene, V gene, CDR3 protein.

TRBJ2-5	TRBV20-1	CSALPGSGGETQYF
TRBJ1-1	TRBV5-1	CASSFLDSLNTEAFF
TRBJ1-1	TRBV4-2	CASSQVGGNPGTEAFF
TRBJ2-7	TRBV3-1	CASSQNHRQTYEQYF
TRBJ1-2	TRBV9	CASSVTQGARYGYTF
TRBJ2-7	TRBV4-1	CASSHSPSQLEQYF
TRBJ2-7	TRBV10-3	CAISESRLSGSYEQYF
TRBJ1-1	TRBV20-1	CSAARDTYTEAFF
TRBJ2-7	TRBV29-1	CSVYGVSYEQYF
TRBJ2-5	TRBV4-2	CASSQGDGLALQETQYF
TRBJ2-6	TRBV5-1	CASKAAGGSGANVLTF
TRBJ2-4	TRBV20-1	CSAVGPGENIQYF
TRBJ2-1	TRBV6-6	CASSPQGGEGYNEQFF
NA	TRBV14	CASSQDGTLGTQYF
TRBJ2-7	TRBV5-1	CASRSGTRAYEQYF
TRBJ1-5	TRBV20-1	CSARGRTSNQPQHF
TRBJ2-7	TRBV15	CATSRVMVAPLNEQYF
TRBJ2-6	TRBV7-3	CASSFTVNSGANVLTF
NA	TRBV20-1	CSARVHRIALYEQYF
TRBJ2-1	TRBV29-1	CSVEGELADYNEQFF